This TCR beta chain was retrieved from a study of T cell repertoires in cytomegalovirus infection. Study in general: Indications of both CMV infection and matching HLA type were provided by public TCR beta signatures.

In its sample, this clonotype was seen once. What it recognizes is unknown. TCRdb used MiXCR to reprocess the reads, holding one entry per CDR3 protein. The sample shows 450,000 to 550,000 distinct CDR3 sequences, about 42% of them seen only once. Study observations and caveats: CMV carriers with the relevant HLA were identified by cumulative public TCR beta family frequency. Across the ex vivo response, the dominant clonotypes were HLA-C-restricted CMV-specific TCR beta clonotypes.

Material: cultured PBMCs, obtained from culture after CMV antigen stimulation. This TCR came from a human donor in good health (CMV status not recorded). Some clones in this sample may be carry-over from other donors' samples.

The CDR3 DNA follows: TGCGCCAGCAGCCAAGGGCGGGGACCGGGGGAGCAGTACTTC. Its translation is CASSQGRGPGEQYF. The V call is TRBV4-3, the J call TRBJ2-7, with D maybe TRBD2 (6 bases). CDR1 and CDR2 from the germline V gene are LGHNA and YSLEER. This CDR3 has 14 amino acids. V was cut by 1 base and J by 7 bases, with 14 bases left in between.